This section outlines one T cell receptor (beta chain) sequence together with its context. The data stem from a study of blood T cell repertoires in COVID-19. About the research overall: Acute and convalescent COVID-19 specimens originated in the United States, Italy and Spain. Sources were T cells, B-cell-depleted T cells, or PBMCs; the material itself was cDNA or gDNA.

In the authors' workflow: How many nucleated cells were present was estimated from reference gene primer amplification. TCRdb's table, derived via immunoSEQ multiplex PCR, lists solely in-frame clones and lacks some. V, J and clone size derive from that table, while D and trimming were established from the DNA sequence. The sample carries about 140,000 clones, around 73% recorded once. The sample consisted of peripheral blood. The receptor was isolated from a man between 60 and 70 years old who had recovered from COVID-19.

CDR3 region: CAWSVQGIYGYTF. Here the CDR3 DNA reads TGTGCCTGGAGTGTACAGGGGATCTATGGCTACACCTTC. The chain couples TRBV30 to TRBJ1-2; 7 bases are shared with TRBD1. Germline CDR1 is GTSNPN and CDR2 is SVGIG (reference sequence). The trim removed 0 bases at V and 4 bases at J, leaving 2 bases unmatched. The CDR3 consists of 13 residues.